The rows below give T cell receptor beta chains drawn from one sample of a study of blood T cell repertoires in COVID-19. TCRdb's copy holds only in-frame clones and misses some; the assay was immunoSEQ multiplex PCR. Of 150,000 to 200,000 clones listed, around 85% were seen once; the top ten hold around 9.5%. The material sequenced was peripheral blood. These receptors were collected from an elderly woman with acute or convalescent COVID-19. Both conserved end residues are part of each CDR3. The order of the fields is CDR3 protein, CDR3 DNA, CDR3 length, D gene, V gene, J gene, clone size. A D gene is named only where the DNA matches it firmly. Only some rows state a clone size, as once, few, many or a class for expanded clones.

CDR3aa: CASSVAGLAVQETQYF
CDR3nt: TGTGCCAGCAGCGTAGCGGGACTAGCGGTTCAAGAGACCCAGTACTTC
len: 16
d_gene: TRBD2
v_gene: TRBV9
j_gene: TRBJ2-5
abundance: .

CDR3aa: CASSQEAQTGRSGNTIYF
CDR3nt: TGCGCCAGCAGCCAAGAGGCCCAGACAGGCCGCTCTGGAAACACCATATATTTT
len: 18
d_gene: .
v_gene: TRBV4-3
j_gene: TRBJ1-3
abundance: .

CDR3aa: CASSLAGDRGPEQYF
CDR3nt: TGTGCCAGCAGCTTAGCGGGAGACAGGGGGCCCGAGCAGTACTTC
len: 15
d_gene: TRBD1
v_gene: TRBV7-9
j_gene: TRBJ2-7
abundance: .

CDR3aa: CAISEVVEGNYGYTF
CDR3nt: TGTGCCATCAGTGAGGTGGTGGAGGGAAACTATGGCTACACCTTC
len: 15
d_gene: .
v_gene: TRBV10-3
j_gene: TRBJ1-2
abundance: once

CDR3aa: CASSLVGGQGGVNSPLHF
CDR3nt: TGCGCCAGCAGCTTGGTAGGTGGACAGGGGGGTGTGAATTCACCCCTCCACTTT
len: 18
d_gene: TRBD1
v_gene: TRBV5-1
j_gene: TRBJ1-6
abundance: .

CDR3aa: CASSQTGREAPLHF
CDR3nt: TGTGCCAGCAGCCAAACCGGCCGCGAGGCACCCCTCCACTTT
len: 14
d_gene: .
v_gene: TRBV3-1/TRBV3-2
j_gene: TRBJ1-6
abundance: few

CDR3aa: CASKVLGGTEAFF
CDR3nt: TGTGCCAGTAAAGTTTTAGGGGGCACTGAAGCTTTCTTT
len: 13
d_gene: .
v_gene: TRBV12-3/TRBV12-4
j_gene: TRBJ1-1
abundance: .

CDR3aa: CASSFSLGQGNEQFF
CDR3nt: TGTGCCAGCAGCTTTTCCCTTGGGCAGGGGAATGAGCAGTTCTTC
len: 15
d_gene: .
v_gene: TRBV7-6
j_gene: TRBJ2-1
abundance: .

CDR3aa: CASSLLGTGNEQFF
CDR3nt: TGTGCCAGCAGCTTACTAGGTACGGGAAATGAGCAGTTCTTC
len: 14
d_gene: .
v_gene: TRBV7-7
j_gene: TRBJ2-1
abundance: .

CDR3aa: CASSPSGQGATNEKLFF
CDR3nt: TGTGCCAGCTCACCTTCGGGACAGGGGGCAACTAATGAAAAACTGTTTTTT
len: 17
d_gene: TRBD1
v_gene: TRBV18
j_gene: TRBJ1-4
abundance: .